Below, 20 T cell receptor beta chains from the same sample are listed, as sequenced in a study of blood T cell repertoires in COVID-19. Sequencing used immunoSEQ multiplex PCR; TCRdb keeps in-frame clones, though not all of them. This table has fewer than 200,000 clones, about 85% appearing once. Sample: peripheral blood. The receptors originated from a woman over 75 with acute or convalescent COVID-19.

The chain couples TRBV5-1 to TRBJ1-1, with 7 bases fitting TRBD1. The germline CDR1 and CDR2 sequences are SGHRS and YFSETQ. The CDR3 sequence is 18 residues long. V shed 0 bases, J shed 1 base, and the junction held 12 bases outside the gene matches. The CDR3 is CASSLARDSSPKNTEAFF. The CDR3 nucleotides read TGCGCCAGCAGCTTGGCTCGGGACAGCTCTCCTAAGAACACTGAAGCTTTCTTT.

This chain links TRBV3-1 (or the pseudogene TRBV3-2) with TRBJ1-2; D may be TRBD1 (6 bases). The germline V gene encodes CDR1 LGHDT and CDR2 YNNKEL (reference sequence). This CDR3 spans 13 amino acids. Trimming shortened V by 2 bases and J by 2 bases, and 6 bases separated the two germline ends. CDR3 region: CASSQTGNYGYTF. CDR3 bases: TGTGCCAGCAGCCAAACAGGGAACTATGGCTACACCTTC.

This clone was counted a single time. The chain combines TRBV19 with TRBJ2-5; 7 positions agree with TRBD2. CDR1 LNHDA and CDR2 SQIVND come from the germline V gene (reference sequence). V lost 5 bases, J lost 7 bases, and 10 bases stayed unmatched. CDR3 length equals 14 residues. CDR3 in amino acids: CASSGDYPSGTQYF. CDR3 bases: TGTGCCAGTAGTGGGGACTACCCCTCGGGGACCCAGTACTTC.

This clone was detected a few times. The rearrangement links TRBV9 to TRBJ2-2, with D perhaps matching TRBD2 (6 bases). The CDR3 has 15 residues. V was pared by 3 bases and J by 5 bases, with 14 bases between. The germline CDR1 and CDR2 sequences are SGDLS and YYNGEE. The DNA of the CDR3 is TGTGCCAGCAGCGGACGGGACTTGGGGACCGGGGAGCTGTTTTTT. This encodes CASSGRDLGTGELFF.

The V gene is TRBV9, the J gene TRBJ1-5; D is ambiguous. V lost 0 bases and J lost 7, with 8 bases in between. Germline CDR1 is SGDLS and CDR2 is YYNGEE. The CDR3 sequence is 13 residues long. The CDR3 DNA reads TGTGCCAGCAGCGTAGATTCAATGCAGCCCCAGCATTTT. Translation gives CASSVDSMQPQHF.

The chain uses TRBV9 and TRBJ1-1, with TRBD1 matching 8 bases. Looked up from germline, CDR1 is SGDLS and CDR2 is YYNGEE. The length of the CDR3 is 15 residues. J lost 2 bases, V lost 4 bases, and 7 bases had no gene match. CDR3 amino acids: CASSPQGQGNTEAFF. DNA of the CDR3: TGTGCCAGCAGCCCCCAAGGACAGGGCAACACTGAAGCTTTCTTT.

The chain combines TRBV18 with TRBJ1-3, with D possibly matching TRBD1 (5 bases). The CDR3 is 16 residues long. Germline CDR1 KGHSH, CDR2 LQKENI. Trimming removed 0 bases from V and 0 bases from J, with 9 bases in between. CDR3 loop: CASSPPGGTSGNTIYF. The CDR3 nucleotides are TGTGCCAGCTCACCACCGGGGGGGACCTCTGGAAACACCATATATTTT.

This clone was found once. The chain has TRBV7-2 and TRBJ2-3, with D possibly being TRBD2 (6 bases). Germline CDR1 reads SGHTA; CDR2 reads FQGNSA. Trimming left V 3 bases short and J 0 bases short, with 7 bases between. The CDR3 runs 14 residues. CDR3 sequence reads: CASSLRGSTDTQYF. The CDR3 nucleotides read TGTGCCAGCAGCTTGCGGGGCAGCACAGATACGCAGTATTTT. The entire variable domain, with the rest obtained from reference TRBV7-2 and TRBJ2-3, is as follows: GAGVSQSPSNKVTEKGKDVELRCDPISGHTALYWYRQSLGQGLEFLIYFQGNSAPDKSGLPSDRFSAERTGGSVSTLTIQRTQQEDSAVYLCASSLRGSTDTQYFGPGTRLTVL.

Points on this clone: This specimen includes other DNA sequences encoding the same CDR3. V is TRBV19 and J is TRBJ2-2, with D possibly TRBD2 on 5 matching bases. The ends were cut back, 1 base at V and 6 bases at J, with 9 bases in the middle. Germline V gives CDR1 LNHDA, CDR2 SQIVND (reference sequence). The length of the CDR3 is 14 residues. CDR3 loop: CASSIGGRAGELFF. CDR3 coding DNA: TGTGCCAGTAGTATAGGAGGGAGAGCCGGGGAGCTGTTTTTT.

The genes are TRBV6-5 and TRBJ1-6; D is uncertain. The CDR3 is 15 residues long. The V end lost 9 bases, the J end lost 7 bases, and 19 bases lay between the germline ends. In germline, CDR1 is MNHEY, CDR2 SVGAGI. CDR3 DNA sequence: TGTGCCAGAATCGACCGGGAGGCCAAAAATTCACCCCTCCACTTT. Residues: CARIDREAKNSPLHF.

V is TRBV4-3 and J is TRBJ2-5, with 8 bases lining up with TRBD2. Trimming at V came to 3 bases and at J to 2 bases, leaving 5 bases not matched to a gene. CDR1 is LGHNA and CDR2 is YSLEER in the germline V gene. The CDR3 runs to 15 residues. In nucleotides, the CDR3 is TGCGCCAGCAGCCACAGCTCGGGGGGGCAAGAGACCCAGTACTTC. This codes for CASSHSSGGQETQYF.

V gene TRBV21-1 combines with J gene TRBJ1-2. TRBV21-1 is flagged as a pseudogene. The CDR3 is made up of 16 amino acids. CDR3 in DNA: TGTGCCAGCAGCCCCCGGCGGGGGCAGGGGAACTATGGCTACACCTTC. Translated, it gives CASSPRRGQGNYGYTF.

This clone was picked up one time. This sequence joins TRBV11-3 and TRBJ2-7; D may be TRBD2 (6 bases). CDR1 and CDR2 from the germline V gene are SGHNT and YENEEA. The CDR3 spans 15 residues. The germline V and J ends were trimmed by 5 bases and 2 bases, with 16 bases remaining between them. CDR3 amino acids: CASSLASGLTYEQYF. The CDR3 DNA reads as TGTGCCAGCAGCCTAGCGTCAGGGCTCACCTACGAGCAGTACTTC.

The chain joins TRBV14 to TRBJ2-1; D is ambiguous. Germline V gives CDR1 SGHDN, CDR2 FVKESK. Trimming stripped 5 bases from V and 8 bases from J, with 7 bases between. The CDR3 has 11 residues. CDR3 residues: CASSAAHEQFF. The CDR3 DNA reads as TGTGCCAGCAGCGCGGCCCATGAGCAGTTCTTC. The full variable domain, completed using reference TRBV14 and TRBJ2-1, is EAGVTQFPSHSVIEKGQTVTLRCDPISGHDNLYWYRRVMGKEIKFLLHFVKESKQDESGMPNNRFLAERTGGTYSTLKVQPAELEDSGVYFCASSAAHEQFFGPGTRLTVL.

The V gene is TRBV7-3, the J gene TRBJ2-3; 10 bases are shared with TRBD2. CDR1 is SGHTA, CDR2 FQGTGA, per germline. The CDR3 spans 16 residues. J gave up 0 bases and V 3 bases, and 3 bases lay outside the gene matches. CDR3 sequence reads: CASSLGLATSTDTQYF. CDR3 nucleotides: TGTGCCAGCAGCTTGGGACTAGCGACAAGCACAGATACGCAGTATTTT.

This chain connects TRBV19 to TRBJ2-3, with TRBD1 matching over 11 bases. Germline assignment: CDR1 LNHDA and CDR2 SQIVND (reference sequence). With V trimmed by 6 bases and J by 5 bases, 7 bases remained unmatched. CDR3 length: 15 residues. This CDR3 is CASSLAGQGVDTQYF. Written as DNA, the CDR3 is TGTGCCAGTAGCCTGGCGGGACAGGGGGTAGATACGCAGTATTTT.

The chain has TRBV19 and TRBJ1-1, with a weak D call TRBD1 (5 bases). Germline V gene lookup returns CDR1 LNHDA and CDR2 SQIVND (reference sequence). The CDR3 loop spans 14 amino acids. V lost 3 bases and J 1 base, leaving 9 bases between the germline ends. CDR3 protein: CASSMPDRNTEAFF. The DNA of the CDR3 is TGTGCCAGTAGTATGCCCGACAGGAACACTGAAGCTTTCTTT.

Details on this clone: This specimen includes other DNA sequences encoding the same CDR3. The chain is built from TRBV9 and TRBJ2-7; the match to TRBD2 covers 9 bases. Germline V lookup: CDR1 SGDLS, CDR2 YYNGEE. V lost 0 bases and J lost 1; bases outside the gene matches: 2. The CDR3 covers 15 residues. This CDR3 is CASSVGTSGSYEQYF. The CDR3 region has the DNA TGTGCCAGCAGCGTAGGAACTAGCGGGTCCTACGAGCAGTACTTC.

This chain uses TRBV4-3 with TRBJ2-2, with D maybe TRBD1 (5 bases). Germline V CDR1 and CDR2: LGHNA, YSLEER. This CDR3 region has 17 residues. The V and J ends lost 6 bases and 1 base respectively, with 18 bases between them. The CDR3 here is CASRIQLTVLNTGELFF. CDR3 nucleotide sequence: TGCGCCAGCAGAATCCAGCTGACAGTCCTGAACACCGGGGAGCTGTTTTTT.

The chain uses TRBV30 and TRBJ1-6; possibly TRBD1 for D (5 bases). CDR3 size: 17 residues. From germline, CDR1 is GTSNPN and CDR2 SVGIG (reference sequence). Trimming shortened V by 2 bases and J by 5 bases, and 19 bases separated the two germline ends. The CDR3 coding sequence is TGTGCCTGGAGTTCCCCCCGGCCCCTGGGGCATAATTCACCCCTCCACTTT. It yields the protein CAWSSPRPLGHNSPLHF.